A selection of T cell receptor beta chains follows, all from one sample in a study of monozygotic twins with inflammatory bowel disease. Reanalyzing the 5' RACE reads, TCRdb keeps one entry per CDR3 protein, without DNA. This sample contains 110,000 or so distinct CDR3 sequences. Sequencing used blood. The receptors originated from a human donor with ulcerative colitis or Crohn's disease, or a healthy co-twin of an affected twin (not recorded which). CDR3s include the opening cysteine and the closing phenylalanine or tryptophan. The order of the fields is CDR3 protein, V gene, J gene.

cdr3_aa: CASSLIRNNEQFF
v_call: TRBV5-5
j_call: TRBJ2-1

cdr3_aa: CASSLVGNGFYEQYF
v_call: TRBV5-6
j_call: TRBJ2-7

cdr3_aa: CASSQVLYPGTPYEQYF
v_call: TRBV4-2
j_call: TRBJ2-7

cdr3_aa: CASSEISGFGTEAFF
v_call: TRBV6-1
j_call: TRBJ1-1

cdr3_aa: CSARDAGGAGTDTQYF
v_call: TRBV20-1
j_call: TRBJ2-3

cdr3_aa: CASSSPGGRAYEQFF
v_call: TRBV19
j_call: TRBJ2-1

cdr3_aa: CASREVLQREQYF
v_call: TRBV2
j_call: TRBJ2-7

cdr3_aa: CASSFIRSSQETQYF
v_call: TRBV13
j_call: TRBJ2-5

cdr3_aa: CASSLGGRDTEAFF
v_call: TRBV7-6
j_call: TRBJ1-1

cdr3_aa: CASSFRTGGGETQYF
v_call: TRBV27
j_call: TRBJ2-5

cdr3_aa: CSARDPGQAGIDTQYF
v_call: TRBV20-1
j_call: TRBJ2-3